The 21 T cell receptor beta chains below were found in one sample sequenced in a study of shared clonotypes between healthy human individuals. This table comes from immunoSEQ multiplex PCR, and its TCRdb copy is limited to in-frame clones, with some not included. The sample consists of 1.5 million to 2.5 million clones, about 95% of them appearing once. Cells designated naive CD8 were CD45RO-negative and were positively selected for CCR7, with terminally differentiated effector memory CD45RA+ cells excluded. The sequencing input was naive CD8+ T cells sorted from blood. All receptors come from a man between 18 and 29 years old in good health.

The chain combines TRBV19 with TRBJ2-7, with a possible D match to TRBD2 (5 bases). With 5 bases removed from V and 0 bases from J, the gap between germline ends came to 17 bases. CDR1 is LNHDA, CDR2 SQIVND, per germline (reference sequence). The CDR3 length is 16 residues. The CDR3 loop reads CASSRAETDYSYEQYF. The CDR3 nucleotides are TGTGCCAGTAGTCGAGCCGAGACCGACTACTCCTACGAGCAGTACTTC.

With regard to this clone: The same CDR3 also results from other DNA sequences found in this sample. This rearrangement joins TRBV27 to TRBJ2-1; the D gene could be TRBD1 or TRBD2 (5 bases each). The germline V and J ends were trimmed by 5 bases and 2 bases, with 10 bases remaining between them. The CDR3 is 14 residues long. The V gene's germline CDR1 is MNHEY and CDR2 SMNVEV (reference sequence). This chain's CDR3 is CASSPGLTYNEQFF. In DNA, the CDR3 is TGTGCCAGCAGTCCGGGGCTCACCTACAATGAGCAGTTCTTC.

V gene TRBV15 combines with J gene TRBJ1-6; D might be TRBD1 (6 bases). The germline CDR1 and CDR2 sequences are LNHNV and YYDKDF (reference sequence). This CDR3 comprises 17 residues. Trimming cost V 5 bases and J 2 bases, with 16 bases left between them. The CDR3 region is CATSPPGDGAYNSPLHF. The CDR3 bases are TGTGCCACCAGCCCCCCAGGGGACGGCGCCTATAATTCACCCCTCCACTTT.

Note on this clone: One end of the junction varies from germline; a read error may be responsible. The chain is built from TRBV2 and TRBJ2-7, with D tentatively TRBD1 or TRBD2 (5 bases each). This CDR3 is 10 amino acids long. Looked up from germline, CDR1 is SNHLY and CDR2 is FYNNEI. CDR3 sequence (DNA): TGTGCCAGCAGTCCTCTAGGGGACGAATTC. Translation gives CASSPLGDEF. The whole variable domain, filled in from reference TRBV2 and TRBJ2-7, reads EPEVTQTPSHQVTQMGQEVILRCVPISNHLYFYWYRQILGQKVEFLVSFYNNEISEKSEIFDDQFSVERPDGSNFTLKIRSTKLEDSAMYFCASSPLGDEFGPGTRLTVT.

V and J are TRBV4-1 and TRBJ2-7, with D possibly being TRBD1 (5 bases). The V gene lost 4 bases and the J gene lost 0 bases, with 7 bases spanning the gap. The CDR3 covers 13 residues. CDR1 is MGHRA, CDR2 YSYEKL, per germline. Here the CDR3 reads CASSLQDSYEQYF. The DNA for the CDR3 is TGCGCCAGCAGCCTACAGGACTCCTACGAGCAGTACTTC.

This chain joins TRBV9 and TRBJ1-1; D not resolved. Germline CDR1 SGDLS, CDR2 YYNGEE. The V end lost 3 bases, the J end lost 5 bases, and 14 bases lay between the germline ends. The CDR3 has 14 residues. This CDR3 is CASSAGPTGTEAFF. The CDR3 DNA is TGTGCCAGCAGCGCTGGTCCCACTGGGACTGAAGCTTTCTTT. The whole variable domain, remainder taken from reference TRBV9 and TRBJ1-1, is DSGVTQTPKHLITATGQRVTLRCSPRSGDLSVYWYQQSLDQGLQFLIQYYNGEERAKGNILERFSAQQFPDLHSELNLSSLELGDSALYFCASSAGPTGTEAFFGQGTRLTVV.

The chain uses TRBV27 and TRBJ2-7, with D maybe TRBD1 (6 bases). The CDR3 has 14 amino acids. The germline V gene has CDR1 MNHEY and CDR2 SMNVEV (reference sequence). V was trimmed by 2 bases and J by 6 bases, leaving 14 bases between them. For the CDR3, the DNA is TGTGCCAGCAGTTTAACGGACAGTTTCGGCGAGCAGTACTTC. Protein sequence: CASSLTDSFGEQYF.

The table lists this clone with a count of one. The chain employs TRBV4-3 and TRBJ2-7; 9 bases are a match to TRBD2. J was trimmed by 4 bases and V by 1 base; bases with no gene match: 2. This CDR3 region has 14 residues. Germline CDR1 and CDR2: LGHNA and YSLEER. The CDR3 reads CASSQVLAGYEQYF. The CDR3 region has the DNA TGCGCCAGCAGCCAAGTACTAGCGGGTTACGAGCAGTACTTC.

V usage is TRBV29-1 and J usage is TRBJ1-2, with 9 bases fitting TRBD1. Germline lookup yields CDR1 SQVTM and CDR2 ANQGSEA. CDR3 length: 15 amino acids. Germline trimming cut 5 bases from V and 8 bases from J; bases unmatched to any gene: 15. The chain's CDR3 is CSVPWTGAREEGYTF. DNA of the CDR3: TGCAGCGTTCCGTGGACAGGGGCCCGGGAGGAGGGCTACACCTTC.

DNA of the CDR3: TGTGCCAGCAGCTTCAACGATGAGCAGTTCTTC. As protein: CASSFNDEQFF. The chain joins TRBV5-4 to TRBJ2-1; D gene unclear. V gave up 2 bases and J gave up 8 bases, with 5 bases separating them. From germline, CDR1 is SGHNT and CDR2 YYREEE (reference sequence). The CDR3 is 11 residues long.

CDR3 DNA: TGTGCCAGCAGCGCCGGGACTAGCTACTACAATGAGCAGTTCTTC. It specifies CASSAGTSYYNEQFF. The J gene is TRBJ2-1, the V gene TRBV9, with 9 nucleotides matching TRBD2. Germline loops: CDR1 SGDLS, CDR2 YYNGEE. The CDR3 consists of 15 residues. V shed 3 bases and J 3 bases; nucleotides not matched to a gene: 4.

The genes are TRBV4-3 and TRBJ1-2; no firm D call. Looked up from germline, CDR1 is LGHNA and CDR2 is YSLEER. The CDR3 has 15 amino acids. Trimming left V 0 bases short and J 0 bases short, with 8 bases between. The DNA for the CDR3 is TGCGCCAGCAGCCAAGATAGGCCAGCTAACTATGGCTACACCTTC. Translated, it gives CASSQDRPANYGYTF.

The CDR3 DNA follows: TGTGCCAGCAGTTCAACCCTAGGATTTCAGGAAGATACGCAGTATTTT. Protein sequence: CASSSTLGFQEDTQYF. The chain carries TRBV5-4 and TRBJ2-3; the D is unclear. CDR1 SGHNT and CDR2 YYREEE come from the germline V gene (reference sequence). Trimming left V 5 bases short and J 5 bases short, with 21 bases between. The CDR3 contains 16 residues. The full variable domain, in which reference TRBV5-4 and TRBJ2-3 provide the parts outside the CDR3, is ETGVTQSPTHLIKTRGQQVTLRCSSQSGHNTVSWYQQALGQGPQFIFQYYREEENGRGNFPPRFSGLQFPNYSSELNVNALELDDSALYLCASSSTLGFQEDTQYFGPGTRLTVL.

The V and J genes are TRBV5-1 and TRBJ2-7; 8 bases map to TRBD1. The ends lost 4 bases at V and 1 base at J; junction bases unmatched: 16. Germline V gene data show CDR1 as SGHRS and CDR2 as YFSETQ. CDR3 length: 18 amino acids. The CDR3 region has the DNA TGCGCCAGCAGCCCCTCAAGCACCGGGACAGGTGCTTCCTACGAGCAGTACTTC. As protein: CASSPSSTGTGASYEQYF.

This chain joins TRBV27 and TRBJ1-2; 12 bases fit TRBD1. The trim removed 4 bases at V and 4 bases at J, leaving 4 bases unmatched. The CDR3 is 15 residues long. Per the germline V gene, CDR1 is MNHEY and CDR2 is SMNVEV (reference sequence). CDR3: CASSSRDRGPYGYTF. In nucleotides, the CDR3 is TGTGCCAGCAGTTCCCGGGACAGGGGGCCCTATGGCTACACCTTC.

The chain couples TRBV6-5 to TRBJ2-7; TRBD2 matches at 9 bases. Per germline, CDR1 MNHEY and CDR2 SVGAGI. CDR3 length: 15 amino acids. The ends lost 6 bases at V and 2 bases at J; junction bases unmatched: 8. The CDR3 protein is CASSLSGSRPYEQYF. DNA of the CDR3: TGTGCCAGCAGCCTTAGCGGGAGCAGGCCCTACGAGCAGTACTTC.

The V and J genes are TRBV28 and TRBJ1-1, with 8 bases aligning to TRBD1. V gave up 3 bases and J gave up 5 bases; unmatched junction bases: 5. This CDR3 spans 14 amino acids. Germline lookup yields CDR1 MDHEN and CDR2 SYDVKM. CDR3 region: CASSFRGLRTEAFF. The CDR3 region has the DNA TGTGCCAGCAGTTTCAGGGGGCTAAGGACTGAAGCTTTCTTT.

In its sample, this clone was seen once. The same CDR3 can be traced to other DNA sequences in this sample. The V call is TRBV5-4, the J call TRBJ2-7; 11 bases are shared with TRBD1. V lost 4 bases to trimming and J lost 0 bases; unmatched junction nucleotides: 3. CDR3 length equals 15 residues. CDR1 is SGHNT and CDR2 is YYREEE in the germline V gene (reference sequence). CDR3 region: CASSPGQGASYEQYF. The CDR3 DNA follows: TGTGCCAGCAGCCCAGGACAGGGGGCCTCCTACGAGCAGTACTTC.

This chain connects TRBV27 to TRBJ2-2; tentatively, D is TRBD1 (5 bases). Trimming cost V 3 bases and J 4 bases, with 12 bases left between them. The length of the CDR3 is 15 residues. Germline V gene lookup returns CDR1 MNHEY and CDR2 SMNVEV (reference sequence). The DNA for the CDR3 is TGTGCCAGCAGTTTTGCCAGGGCGTTCACCGGGGAGCTGTTTTTT. It translates to CASSFARAFTGELFF.

This clone was detected once. The V and J genes are TRBV9 and TRBJ1-1; D remains ambiguous. V lost 0 bases and J lost 11, with 23 bases in between. Germline V gene data show CDR1 as SGDLS and CDR2 as YYNGEE. CDR3 length: 16 amino acids. CDR3 in DNA: TGTGCCAGCAGCGTAGAAGGTGGGGAGGGTCCCCACCAGGCTTTCTTT. Translating it yields CASSVEGGEGPHQAFF.

CDR3 sequence: CASSPGAYGYTF. CDR3 nucleotide sequence: TGTGCCAGCAGTCCAGGGGCCTATGGCTACACCTTC. The chain recombines TRBV6-5 with TRBJ1-2; the D gene is possibly TRBD1 (6 bases). The CDR3 consists of 12 residues. Per germline, CDR1 MNHEY and CDR2 SVGAGI. Trimming left V 5 bases short and J 4 bases short, with 8 bases between.